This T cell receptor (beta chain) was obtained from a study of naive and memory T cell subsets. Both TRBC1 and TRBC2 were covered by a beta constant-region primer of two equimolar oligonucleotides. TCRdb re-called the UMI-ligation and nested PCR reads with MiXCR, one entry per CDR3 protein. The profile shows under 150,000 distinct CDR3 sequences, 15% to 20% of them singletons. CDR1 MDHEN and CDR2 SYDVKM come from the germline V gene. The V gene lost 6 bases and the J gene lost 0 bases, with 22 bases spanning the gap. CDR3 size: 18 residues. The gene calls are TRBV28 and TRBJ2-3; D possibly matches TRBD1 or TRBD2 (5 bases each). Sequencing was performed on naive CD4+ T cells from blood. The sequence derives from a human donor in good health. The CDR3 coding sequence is TGTGCCAGCAGCAGTAAAAGTCAACCTCGGGACAGCACAGATACGCAGTATTTT. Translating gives CASSSKSQPRDSTDTQYF.